The 11 T cell receptor beta chains listed next were all sequenced from one sample in a study of blood T cell repertoires in COVID-19. Assay used: immunoSEQ multiplex PCR; TCRdb lists only in-frame clones, some missing. This sample has around 200,000 clones, with approximately 83% found just once. The sequenced sample was peripheral blood. The receptor source for this set is a woman aged 40 to 55 with active or convalescent COVID-19.

This rearrangement joins TRBV18 to TRBJ1-2; 9 bases line up with TRBD1. This CDR3 is built from 15 residues. CDR1 and CDR2 (germline): KGHSH, LQKENI. Germline trimming cut 2 bases from V and 4 bases from J; bases unmatched to any gene: 5. CDR3 sequence: CASSPTGQGTYGYTF. DNA for the CDR3: TGTGCCAGCTCACCAACCGGACAGGGGACCTATGGCTACACCTTC. The complete variable domain, with remaining parts taken from reference TRBV18 and TRBJ1-2, reads NAGVMQNPRHLVRRRGQEARLRCSPMKGHSHVYWYRQLPEEGLKFMVYLQKENIIDESGMPKERFSAEFPKEGPSILRIQQVVRGDSAAYFCASSPTGQGTYGYTFGSGTRLTVV.

This chain uses TRBV19 with TRBJ2-5; 7 nucleotides line up with TRBD2. Germline CDR1 is LNHDA and CDR2 is SQIVND (reference sequence). The length of the CDR3 is 16 residues. Trimming removed 0 bases from V and 0 bases from J; junction bases left unmatched: 4. The CDR3 spells CASSIDPAGYQETQYF. For the CDR3, the DNA is TGTGCCAGTAGTATAGATCCAGCGGGGTACCAAGAGACCCAGTACTTC.

The CDR3 region has the DNA TGTGCCAGCAGCTATATCCAGTTAGGGGCTGGAAACACCATATATTTT. Amino acids: CASSYIQLGAGNTIYF. The genes are TRBV11-2 and TRBJ1-3, with D possibly matching TRBD1 (5 bases). This CDR3 spans 16 amino acids. CDR1 SGHAT and CDR2 FQNNGV come from the germline V gene. V lost 4 bases and J 2 bases, leaving 15 bases between the germline ends.

This clone showed up just a few times. The chain employs TRBV24-1 and TRBJ2-5; no clear D. The CDR3 contains 15 residues. V dropped 2 bases and J dropped 5 bases, with 14 bases sitting between them. Looked up from germline, CDR1 is KGHDR and CDR2 is SFDVKD. The CDR3 here is CATSDSGPTRETQYF. CDR3 DNA: TGTGCCACCAGTGATTCTGGCCCTACCAGGGAGACCCAGTACTTC.

V gene TRBV20-1 combines with J gene TRBJ2-7; D possibly corresponds to TRBD2 (7 bases). CDR1 and CDR2 from the germline V gene are DFQATT and SNEGSKA (reference sequence). This CDR3 region has 14 residues. The V end lost 3 bases, the J end lost 6 bases, and 18 bases lay between the germline ends. CDR3 in amino acids: CSASIGGARGEQYF. CDR3 in DNA: TGCAGTGCTAGTATTGGGGGGGCGCGGGGCGAGCAGTACTTC.

The chain links TRBV2 to TRBJ1-2, with D possibly matching TRBD1 (5 bases). V shed 7 bases and J shed 4 bases, with 10 bases lying between them. The CDR3 length is 12 residues. Germline V gene data show CDR1 as SNHLY and CDR2 as FYNNEI. CDR3 bases: TGTGCCAGCAATGAGGGACTCTATGGCTACACCTTC. It translates to CASNEGLYGYTF.

The rearrangement joins TRBV29-1 to TRBJ1-2, with D unresolved. The V gene lost 7 bases and the J gene lost 1 base, with 19 bases spanning the gap. The CDR3 totals 15 residues. The germline V gene encodes CDR1 SQVTM and CDR2 ANQGSEA. The chain's CDR3 is CSAYGRPGDNYGYTF. The CDR3 region has the DNA TGCAGCGCTTACGGACGCCCCGGGGATAACTATGGCTACACCTTC.

The chain combines TRBV6-2 or TRBV6-3 with TRBJ1-1, with D tentatively TRBD1 (5 bases). The CDR3 totals 13 residues. The V gene lost 0 bases and the J gene lost 4 bases, with 6 bases spanning the gap. CDR1 is MNHEY and CDR2 is SVGEGT in the germline V gene. CDR3 sequence: CASSYSRGTEAFF. CDR3 in DNA: TGTGCCAGCAGTTACTCTAGGGGCACTGAAGCTTTCTTT.

The gene calls are TRBV2 and TRBJ1-2; TRBD1 might be the D (6 bases). In germline, CDR1 is SNHLY, CDR2 FYNNEI. The CDR3 has 14 amino acids. V lost 2 bases and J 4 bases, leaving 11 bases between the germline ends. Here the CDR3 DNA reads TGTGCCAGCAGTGAAAGGGGGACATCCTATGGCTACACCTTC. Translating gives CASSERGTSYGYTF. Complete variable domain (other parts from reference TRBV2 and TRBJ1-2): EPEVTQTPSHQVTQMGQEVILRCVPISNHLYFYWYRQILGQKVEFLVSFYNNEISEKSEIFDDQFSVERPDGSNFTLKIRSTKLEDSAMYFCASSERGTSYGYTFGSGTRLTVV.

This chain connects TRBV5-1 to TRBJ2-1; 10 bases are a match to TRBD2. CDR3 length: 16 residues. V lost 0 bases to trimming and J lost 3 bases; unmatched junction nucleotides: 3. The germline gives CDR1 SGHRS, CDR2 YFSETQ. The CDR3 is CASSLDLAGVYNEQFF. The CDR3 bases are TGCGCCAGCAGCTTGGACCTAGCGGGGGTCTACAATGAGCAGTTCTTC.

The chain employs TRBV19 and TRBJ1-3; D not resolved. The CDR3 covers 14 residues. CDR1 is LNHDA and CDR2 is SQIVND in the germline V gene (reference sequence). The V end was cut by 5 bases, the J end by 0 bases, with 8 bases between. CDR3 in DNA: TGTGCCAGTAGTCGGTCTAACTCTGGAAACACCATATATTTT. Translated, it gives CASSRSNSGNTIYF.